This is a list of T cell receptor beta chains from one sample in a study of regulatory T cells in long-lasting Graves disease. TCRdb used MiXCR to reprocess the multiplex PCR reads, holding one entry per CDR3 protein. The sample includes 650,000 to 700,000 distinct CDR3 sequences, 25% to 35% of them seen just once. Material: peripheral blood mononuclear cells (PBMCs), obtained when the disease was refractory, from a patient treated with antithyroid drugs. These receptors all come from a female donor with Graves disease. The CDR3 runs from the conserved cysteine through the conserved F or W. A D gene is named only where the DNA matches it firmly. A row's size may be missing; if present it is once, few, many or a size class.

j_gene,v_gene,d_gene,abundance,CDR3aa,CDR3nt
TRBJ1-1,TRBV6-5,-,many,CASSYSDTEAFF,TGTGCCAGCAGTTACTCTGACACTGAAGCTTTCTTT
TRBJ1-5,TRBV19,TRBD1,few,CASRDRPNSNQPQHF,TGTGCCAGTAGGGACAGGCCTAATAGCAATCAGCCCCAGCATTTT
TRBJ2-5,TRBV6-9,-,few,CASSSYPGEETQYF,TGTGCCAGCAGTTCCTACCCGGGGGAAGAGACCCAGTACTTC
TRBJ1-5,TRBV27,-,-,CASSGGTMYQPQHF,TGTGCCAGCAGTGGCGGGACAATGTATCAGCCCCAGCATTTT
TRBJ1-1,TRBV5-1,-,-,CASSMVLGNTEAFF,TGCGCCAGCAGCATGGTGTTGGGGAACACTGAAGCTTTCTTT
TRBJ2-7,TRBV6-5,-,few,CASSSPGASGYEQYF,TGTGCCAGCAGTTCACCGGGGGCTAGCGGTTACGAGCAGTACTTC
TRBJ1-1,TRBV10-3,TRBD1,few,CAISWDSFEAFF,TGTGCCATCAGCTGGGACAGCTTCGAAGCTTTCTTT
TRBJ2-5,TRBV7-2,-,many,CASSPLGEETQYF,TGTGCCAGCAGCCCCCTAGGAGAGGAGACCCAGTACTTC
TRBJ2-7,TRBV6-1,TRBD1,-,CASSGIEQGRRYEQYF,TGTGCCAGCAGTGGTATTGAACAGGGGCGTCGGTACGAGCAGTACTTC
TRBJ2-5,TRBV9,TRBD2,few,CASSVAGEYQETQYF,TGTGCCAGCAGCGTGGCGGGAGAGTACCAAGAGACCCAGTACTTC
TRBJ2-7,TRBV6-4,TRBD2,few,CASSYVSGSYEQYF,TGTGCCAGCAGTTATGTTAGCGGGAGCTACGAGCAGTACTTC
TRBJ1-2,TRBV5-1,-,-,CASRSIQGPSLELYGYTF,TGCGCCAGCAGATCGATTCAGGGGCCCTCCTTGGAACTCTATGGCTACACCTTC
TRBJ1-5,TRBV2,-,many,CASSESRGNQPQHF,TGTGCCAGCAGCGAGAGCAGGGGCAATCAGCCCCAGCATTTT
TRBJ2-2,TRBV20-1,-,-,CSARVEDRNTGELFF,TGCAGTGCTAGAGTGGAGGACAGGAACACCGGGGAGCTGTTTTTT
TRBJ1-1,TRBV10-3,-,-,CAISDPGHPNTEAFF,TGTGCCATCAGTGACCCGGGACACCCGAACACTGAAGCTTTCTTT
TRBJ2-7,TRBV7-9,TRBD1,-,CASSLVPGDRVVEEQYF,TGTGCCAGCAGCTTAGTTCCGGGGGACAGGGTTGTCGAAGAGCAGTACTTC